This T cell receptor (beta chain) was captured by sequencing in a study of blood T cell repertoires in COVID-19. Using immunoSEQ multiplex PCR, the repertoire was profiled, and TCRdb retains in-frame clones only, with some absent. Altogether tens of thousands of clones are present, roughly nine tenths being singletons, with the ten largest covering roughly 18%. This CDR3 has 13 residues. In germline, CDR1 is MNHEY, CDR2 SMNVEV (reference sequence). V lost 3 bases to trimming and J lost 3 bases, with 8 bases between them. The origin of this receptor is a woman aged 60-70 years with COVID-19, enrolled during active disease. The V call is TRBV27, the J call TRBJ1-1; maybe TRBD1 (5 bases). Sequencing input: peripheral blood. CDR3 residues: CASSFKGYTEAFF. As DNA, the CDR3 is TGTGCCAGCAGTTTTAAGGGGTACACTGAAGCTTTCTTT.